This T cell receptor beta chain was sequenced during a study of human CD4 T cells and Enterobacteriaceae. General study points: Ex vivo, broadly cross-reactive clonotypes appeared more expanded than specific ones.

This CDR3 has 14 amino acids. Germline CDR1 reads SGHRS; CDR2 reads YFSETQ. Trimming stripped 6 bases from V and 4 bases from J, with 16 bases between. Ex vivo total memory CD4+ samples were deeply sequenced, detecting one cell in 200,000. Assay used: immunoSEQ multiplex PCR; TCRdb lists only in-frame clones, some missing. The table lists 25,000 to 30,000 clones, approximately 80% of them singletons. Memory CD4+ T cells were sorted as all CD4+ cells except CD45RA+CCR7+CD95- naive cells, over 98% pure. Swiss blood donation centers supplied the healthy donor blood. Regarding this clone: Antigen specificity is unknown.

Material for sequencing was memory CD4+ T cells from blood. This TCR was recovered from a human donor in good health. The chain uses TRBV5-1 and TRBJ1-2; D is uncertain. CDR3 loop: CASIIDPGGYGYTF. Here the CDR3 DNA reads TGCGCCAGCATTATTGACCCGGGCGGCTATGGCTACACCTTC.